These T cell receptor beta chains were read from a single sample in a study of blood T cell repertoires in COVID-19. Produced via immunoSEQ multiplex PCR; TCRdb's table is partial and in-frame only. The sample lists about 180,000 clones, around 88% occurring once. Sequencing used PBMCs or T cells enriched from blood (not recorded which). The source is a woman aged 25 to 45 who had recovered from COVID-19. Each CDR3 is given with its conserved first and last residue. D genes are given only for firm matches. Clone size is not always given. Where it is, it says once, few, many or a class for expanded clones.

>NA|TRBJ1-1|TRBV7-8|NA
CASSSEAFYTEAFF
TGTGCCAGCAGCTCGGAGGCCTTTTACACTGAAGCTTTCTTT
>TRBD2|TRBJ2-7|TRBV27|NA
CASSTHSGRRLYEQYF
TGTGCCAGCAGTACCCATAGCGGGAGAAGGCTCTACGAGCAGTACTTC
>TRBD2|TRBJ2-7|TRBV4-1|NA
CASSQVGLAGYEQYF
TGCGCCAGCAGCCAAGTCGGGCTAGCGGGCTACGAGCAGTACTTC
>NA|TRBJ2-7|TRBV28|NA
CASRPDSYEQYF
TGTGCCAGCAGACCAGACAGTTACGAGCAGTACTTC
>NA|TRBJ2-5|TRBV6-4|NA
CASSDSRGGNQETQYF
TGTGCCAGCAGTGACTCTAGAGGGGGAAACCAAGAGACCCAGTACTTC
>TRBD1|TRBJ2-2|TRBV2|NA
CASSGLRDRGPGELFF
TGTGCCAGCAGTGGACTCCGGGACAGGGGGCCCGGGGAGCTGTTTTTT
>NA|TRBJ2-7|TRBV3-1/TRBV3-2|NA
CASSPSRVNYEQYF
TGTGCCAGCAGCCCGAGTCGGGTTAACTACGAGCAGTACTTC
>TRBD1|TRBJ2-7|TRBV7-3|NA
CASSLNSQGAFEQYF
TGTGCCAGCAGCTTAAATAGCCAGGGGGCATTCGAGCAGTACTTC
>NA|TRBJ1-1|TRBV3-1/TRBV3-2|NA
CASSQGTGYTEAFF
TGTGCCAGCAGCCAGGGTACAGGTTACACTGAAGCTTTCTTT
>NA|TRBJ2-7|TRBV5-1|NA
CASSFISRDGPYEQYF
TGCGCCAGCAGCTTTATCTCGCGGGACGGCCCCTACGAGCAGTACTTC
>TRBD1|TRBJ2-4|TRBV19|once
CASSPQTGALAKNIQYF
TGTGCCAGTAGTCCTCAGACAGGGGCCCTAGCCAAAAACATTCAGTACTTC
>TRBD2|TRBJ2-3|TRBV4-1|NA
CASSQEFTSGTSTDTQYF
TGCGCCAGCAGCCAAGAATTCACTAGCGGGACTAGCACAGATACGCAGTATTTT
>TRBD2|TRBJ2-3|TRBV4-1|NA
CASSLIAGVGDTQYF
TGCGCCAGCAGCCTCATAGCGGGAGTCGGAGATACGCAGTATTTT
>TRBD2|TRBJ2-1|TRBV7-8|NA
CASSSGTNNEQFF
TGTGCCAGCAGCTCCGGGACTAACAATGAGCAGTTCTTC
>TRBD2|TRBJ2-2|TRBV6-5|NA
CASRWSREDRTGELFF
TGTGCCAGCCGTTGGTCGCGGGAGGACCGCACCGGGGAGCTGTTTTTT
>NA|TRBJ2-7|TRBV2|few
CASSGGPSYEQYF
TGTGCCAGCAGTGGCGGGCCTTCCTACGAGCAGTACTTC
>NA|TRBJ1-1|TRBV6-2/TRBV6-3|NA
CASSYSTRALNTEAFF
TGTGCCAGCAGTTACTCGACGCGGGCACTAAACACTGAAGCTTTCTTT
>TRBD1|TRBJ2-7|TRBV10-1|NA
CASSPGQGANYEQYF
TGCGCCAGCAGTCCGGGACAGGGGGCGAACTACGAGCAGTACTTC
>TRBD2|TRBJ2-3|TRBV3-1/TRBV3-2|NA
CASSHALAGGPALDTQYF
TGTGCCAGCAGCCACGCGTTAGCGGGAGGGCCCGCGTTAGATACGCAGTATTTT
>TRBD1|TRBJ2-1|TRBV2|NA
CASRPGDRIGEEQFF
TGTGCCAGCAGGCCCGGGGACAGGATAGGAGAAGAGCAGTTCTTC
>TRBD1|TRBJ2-3|TRBV28|NA
CASRGTGETDTQYF
TGTGCCAGCAGGGGGACAGGGGAAACAGATACGCAGTATTTT
>NA|TRBJ1-2|TRBV23-1|few
CASSQQGAYGYTF
TGCGCCAGCAGTCAACAAGGGGCTTATGGCTACACCTTC
>TRBD2|TRBJ2-2|TRBV27|NA
CASSLYGGDGELFF
TGTGCCAGCAGTTTATATGGGGGGGACGGGGAGCTGTTTTTT
>TRBD2|TRBJ2-1|TRBV15|NA
CATSISLAGGSYNEQFF
TGTGCCACCAGCATCTCACTAGCGGGAGGATCCTACAATGAGCAGTTCTTC
>NA|TRBJ2-7|TRBV6-1|NA
CASSDGLESSYEQYF
TGTGCCAGCAGTGACGGTTTAGAGAGTTCCTACGAGCAGTACTTC
>TRBD2|TRBJ2-1|TRBV5-1|NA
CASIIEGRGEQFF
TGCGCCAGCATAATAGAGGGGAGGGGTGAGCAGTTCTTC
>TRBD2|TRBJ2-5|TRBV25-1|once
CASSDLLLAGEETQYF
TGTGCCAGCAGTGATCTCTTACTAGCGGGAGAAGAGACCCAGTACTTC
>NA|TRBJ2-1|TRBV3-1/TRBV3-2|NA
CASSQDRGAAYNEQFF
TGTGCCAGCAGCCAAGATCGGGGGGCGGCCTACAATGAGCAGTTCTTC
>TRBD1|TRBJ1-3|TRBV7-2|NA
CASSSGQGRNTIYF
TGTGCCAGCAGCTCGGGACAGGGGCGAAACACCATATATTTT
>NA|TRBJ2-1|TRBV28|NA
CASSLFWRAMNNEQFF
NA
>NA|TRBJ2-7|TRBV2|NA
CASIGTSSYEQYF
TGTGCCAGCATCGGGACAAGCTCCTACGAGCAGTACTTC
>NA|TRBJ1-3|TRBV28|few
CASSSNIASGNTIYF
TGTGCCAGCAGTTCCAACATAGCCTCTGGAAACACCATATATTTT
>TRBD2|TRBJ2-7|TRBV2|NA
CASSDVYYSGDSYEQYF
TGTGCCAGCAGTGACGTATATTATAGCGGGGACTCCTACGAGCAGTACTTC
>NA|TRBJ2-5|TRBV5-1|few
CASSLGAYQETQYF
TGCGCCAGCAGCTTGGGAGCGTACCAAGAGACCCAGTACTTC
>TRBD1|TRBJ2-2|TRBV11-2|NA
CASSSGTGGDTGELFF
TGTGCCAGCAGCTCCGGGACAGGGGGCGACACCGGGGAGCTGTTTTTT
>TRBD1|TRBJ2-7|TRBV6-5|NA
CASRGGQGAGEQYF
TGTGCCAGCAGAGGAGGACAGGGGGCTGGCGAGCAGTACTTC
>TRBD2|TRBJ2-3|TRBV19|NA
CASSRGVGTDTQYF
TGTGCCAGTAGTCGGGGGGTAGGCACAGATACGCAGTATTTT